This T cell receptor (beta chain) was captured in a study of blood T cell repertoires in COVID-19. This clone was seen a handful of times. The CDR3 extends over 16 amino acids. Losses at the gene ends were 1 base for V and 1 base for J; bases not matched to a gene: 5. Germline assignment: CDR1 SGHTA and CDR2 FQGNSA. How the authors handled the data: Estimation of nucleated cell counts was performed using reference gene primer amplification. Measured with immunoSEQ multiplex PCR; TCRdb has only the in-frame clones, and not every one. That table furnishes V, J and clone size, whereas the DNA furnished D and trimming. Of some 150,000 clones listed, roughly 76% are singletons.

This TCR derives from a woman aged 45-65 years with active or convalescent COVID-19. V usage is TRBV7-2 and J usage is TRBJ2-3, with TRBD2 matching 7 bases. The specimen was peripheral blood. The CDR3 coding sequence is TGTGCCAGCAGCTTAGAACGGGCGGGGGGCACAGATACGCAGTATTTT. The encoded protein is CASSLERAGGTDTQYF.